These 9 T cell receptor beta chains were sequenced from one sample in a study of blood T cell repertoires in COVID-19. Clones were sequenced by immunoSEQ multiplex PCR, and TCRdb holds only the in-frame ones, with some missing. The sample consists of about 120,000 clones, roughly 87% of them appearing once. The sequencing sample was made of peripheral blood. The source of these receptors is a man older than 75 with acute or convalescent COVID-19.

V gene TRBV7-2 combines with J gene TRBJ1-2, with TRBD1 matching 10 bases. Germline CDR1 SGHTA, CDR2 FQGNSA. This CDR3 contains 17 residues. Losses at the gene ends were 0 bases for V and 4 bases for J; bases not matched to a gene: 8. In nucleotides, the CDR3 is TGTGCCAGCAGCTTAGCGGGGGGACAGGGGTTGAGCTATGGCTACACCTTC. Protein: CASSLAGGQGLSYGYTF.

The CDR3 DNA reads as TGTGCCAGTAGGGGACAGGGGGTCAACTATGGCTACACCTTC. It specifies CASRGQGVNYGYTF. This chain connects TRBV19 to TRBJ1-2; 11 nucleotides agree with TRBD1. Looked up from germline, CDR1 is LNHDA and CDR2 is SQIVND (reference sequence). The ends lost 6 bases at V and 2 bases at J; junction bases unmatched: 2. This CDR3 is built from 14 residues.

This chain connects TRBV5-1 to TRBJ1-1; TRBD1 aligns across 10 bases. This CDR3 comprises 16 residues. V dropped 4 bases and J dropped 1; count of bases not matched to a gene: 7. Germline V gene sequence: CDR1 SGHRS, CDR2 YFSETQ. CDR3 region: CASSRLGQGGNTEAFF. CDR3 nucleotides: TGCGCCAGCAGCAGGCTCGGACAGGGGGGGAACACTGAAGCTTTCTTT.

The rearrangement uses TRBV10-3 and TRBJ2-3; TRBD1 matches at 7 bases. Germline CDR1 and CDR2: ENHRY and SYGVKD. Trimming took 6 bases from V and 0 from J; bases not matched to a gene: 12. This CDR3 is 17 amino acids long. The CDR3 sequence: CAIRSTEGARSTDTQYF. The CDR3 nucleotides are TGTGCCATCAGATCCACAGAGGGGGCGCGGAGCACAGATACGCAGTATTTT.

V usage is TRBV5-1 and J usage is TRBJ2-3; 15 nucleotides line up with TRBD2. Looked up from germline, CDR1 is SGHRS and CDR2 is YFSETQ. V trimming: 4 bases; J trimming: 6 bases; junction bases outside the gene matches: 6. The CDR3 runs 16 residues. The chain's CDR3 is CASSLGLAGGPDTQYF. CDR3 bases: TGCGCCAGCAGCCTAGGACTAGCGGGGGGGCCGGATACGCAGTATTTT.

The gene calls are TRBV3-1 (or the pseudogene TRBV3-2) and TRBJ2-1; 7 bases agree with TRBD2. The CDR3 length is 16 residues. The V gene's germline CDR1 is LGHDT and CDR2 YNNKEL (reference sequence). Germline trimming cut 0 bases from V and 9 bases from J; bases unmatched to any gene: 11. CDR3 region: CASSQDPRGVLSEQFF. The CDR3 DNA is TGTGCCAGCAGCCAAGACCCTCGGGGGGTTTTGAGTGAGCAGTTCTTC.

This chain uses TRBV25-1 with TRBJ1-2, with 8 bases identical to TRBD1. V trimming: 4 bases; J trimming: 8 bases; junction bases outside the gene matches: 12. Germline V gene data show CDR1 as MGHDK and CDR2 as SYGVNS. The CDR3 totals 15 residues. The CDR3 nucleotides are TGTGCCAGCAGTGTAGAGACAGGGGCCATCGGCGGCTACACCTTC. As protein: CASSVETGAIGGYTF.

This chain links TRBV30 with TRBJ1-1, with D perhaps TRBD1 (5 bases). Germline CDR1 GTSNPN, CDR2 SVGIG (reference sequence). This CDR3 comprises 11 residues. Trimming stripped 8 bases from V and 1 base from J, with 8 bases between. The CDR3 coding sequence is TGTGCCCCAGACAGGAACACTGAAGCTTTCTTT. This sequence encodes CAPDRNTEAFF.

The chain recombines TRBV13 with TRBJ2-5; 7 bases are shared with TRBD2. Germline CDR1 and CDR2: PRHDT and FYEKMQ (reference sequence). After removal of 3 bases from V and 5 bases from J, the junction contained 12 bases not matched to a gene. The CDR3 covers 16 residues. CDR3 in DNA: TGTGCCAGCAGCTTGGGCGAGGGAGGGGTACGGGAGACCCAGTACTTC. This codes for CASSLGEGGVRETQYF.